Below are 22 T cell receptor beta chains sequenced from a single sample in a study of vaccination effects on CD4 cells after COVID-19. The protocol was immunoSEQ multiplex PCR, while the TCRdb copy is restricted to in-frame clones and leaves out a portion. The table has around 56,000 clones, 70% to 80% seen once. Subsequent to a culture period of 10 days, CD4+ T cells were isolated. These receptors lack a known antigen. This sample comprised CD4+ T cells from PBMCs cultured without peptide, obtained before COVID-19 vaccination. The receptors here all came from a human donor who received a COVID-19 vaccine.

The chain joins TRBV29-1 to TRBJ1-3; D may be TRBD1 (6 bases). This CDR3 comprises 15 residues. Per germline, CDR1 SQVTM and CDR2 ANQGSEA. V was shortened by 4 bases and J by 0 bases, with 13 bases between the two germline ends. CDR3 region: CSVGAGEYSGNTIYF. For the CDR3, the DNA is TGCAGCGTTGGGGCAGGGGAGTACTCTGGAAACACCATATATTTT.

As concerns this clone: The same CDR3 arises from other DNA sequences in this sample as well. CDR3 nucleotides: TGTGCCAGCTCACCTCGGACAGCTTCTGGCTACACCTTC. This gives the protein CASSPRTASGYTF. This rearrangement joins TRBV18 to TRBJ1-2; D might be TRBD1 (6 bases). With 3 bases removed from V and 7 bases from J, the gap between germline ends came to 12 bases. The germline V gene has CDR1 KGHSH and CDR2 LQKENI. The CDR3 is made up of 13 amino acids.

The chain combines TRBV11-2 with TRBJ2-7, with 7 bases matching TRBD2. V dropped 3 bases and J dropped 1; count of bases not matched to a gene: 6. The CDR3 spans 15 residues. Germline V gives CDR1 SGHAT, CDR2 FQNNGV. Here the CDR3 DNA reads TGTGCCAGCAGCTTCACACTGCGGGGGTCCTACGAGCAGTACGTC. This codes for CASSFTLRGSYEQYV.

The J gene is TRBJ2-1, the V gene TRBV4-2, with TRBD2 identical over 9 bases. The CDR3 length is 17 residues. V lost 2 bases, J lost 0 bases, and 5 bases stayed unmatched. Germline assignment: CDR1 LGHNA and CDR2 YNFKEQ. The CDR3 DNA reads TGTGCCAGCAGCCAATTCGCGGGGGGGAGCTCCTACAATGAGCAGTTCTTC. This codes for CASSQFAGGSSYNEQFF.

The CDR3 sequence is CASSVFYVGGASYGYTF. In nucleotides, the CDR3 is TGTGCCAGCAGTGTTTTTTATGTCGGAGGGGCGTCCTATGGCTACACCTTC. This chain connects TRBV6-1 to TRBJ1-2; D is possibly TRBD1 (5 bases). CDR1 and CDR2 from the germline V gene are MNHNS and SASEGT. The CDR3 is 17 residues long. Trimming pared 4 bases from V and 4 bases from J, leaving 22 bases between.

This chain uses TRBV18 with TRBJ1-2; a possible D gene is TRBD1 (6 bases). Trimming cost V 7 bases and J 5 bases, with 14 bases left between them. CDR1 KGHSH and CDR2 LQKENI come from the germline V gene. The CDR3 loop spans 13 amino acids. The CDR3 DNA is TGTGCCAGCTTACCGGGACAAGAATATGGCTACACCTTC. Amino acids: CASLPGQEYGYTF.

This chain links TRBV6-6 with TRBJ2-2; no firm D call. CDR1 is MNHNY, CDR2 SVGAGI, per germline (reference sequence). V lost 7 bases, J lost 0 bases, and 18 bases lay in between. The CDR3 has 17 amino acids. The CDR3 protein is CASNRPPVQPNTGELFF. The CDR3 DNA reads as TGTGCCAGCAATCGGCCTCCTGTACAACCGAACACCGGGGAGCTGTTTTTT.

The J gene is TRBJ2-5, the V gene TRBV4-1, with D perhaps TRBD2 (5 bases). The germline V and J ends were trimmed by 1 base and 0 bases, with 15 bases remaining between them. Germline V gene lookup returns CDR1 MGHRA and CDR2 YSYEKL. This CDR3 has 17 amino acids. The CDR3: CASSQGGLAGYQETQYF. The CDR3 DNA sequence: TGCGCCAGCAGCCAAGGTGGGCTAGCTGGGTACCAAGAGACCCAGTACTTC.

This sequence joins TRBV2 and TRBJ1-2; D possibly corresponds to TRBD1 (6 bases). Per germline, CDR1 SNHLY and CDR2 FYNNEI. This CDR3 has 14 amino acids. The ends were cut back, 2 bases at V and 8 bases at J, with 15 bases in the middle. The CDR3 nucleotides read TGTGCCAGCAGTGAAAGGCAGGGGATCGGGGGCTACACCTTC. This translates into CASSERQGIGGYTF.

The CDR3 DNA follows: TGTGCCACCAGTGAAAACAGGGTCGGCTCACCCCTCCACTTT. It encodes CATSENRVGSPLHF. V gene TRBV24-1 combines with J gene TRBJ1-6, with a possible D match to TRBD1 (6 bases). The length of the CDR3 is 14 residues. Germline V gives CDR1 KGHDR, CDR2 SFDVKD. V dropped 4 bases and J dropped 10 bases, with 13 bases sitting between them.

CDR3 nucleotides: TGTGCCAGCAGTAAGGCGGGGGCCACCTACGAGCAGTACGTC. Encoded protein: CASSKAGATYEQYV. The chain combines TRBV6-5 with TRBJ2-7; possible D gene TRBD2, 7 bases. The V and J ends lost 5 bases and 2 bases respectively, with 13 bases between them. The CDR3 has 14 amino acids. Germline V gene data show CDR1 as MNHEY and CDR2 as SVGAGI.

The rearrangement uses TRBV10-3 and TRBJ1-2; D is possibly TRBD1 (5 bases). Per the germline V gene, CDR1 is ENHRY and CDR2 is SYGVKD. The CDR3 covers 13 residues. Trimming took off 6 bases at V and 3 bases at J, with 11 bases between the two ends. The CDR3 is CAISFQGDYGYTF. CDR3 DNA: TGTGCCATCAGCTTCCAGGGTGACTATGGCTACACCTTC.

This clone was picked up a small number of times. This chain uses TRBV4-1 with TRBJ1-6; D may be TRBD1 (6 bases). Trimming took off 4 bases at V and 6 bases at J, with 10 bases between the two ends. The CDR3 consists of 14 residues. In germline, CDR1 is MGHRA, CDR2 YSYEKL. CDR3 amino acids: CASSLTGLNSPLHF. The CDR3 DNA follows: TGCGCCAGCAGCCTTACAGGGCTTAATTCACCCCTCCACTTT.

CDR3 region: CASSVTGTSYNEQFF. CDR3 bases: TGTGCCAGCAGTGTGACAGGGACTTCCTACAATGAGCAGTTCTTC. The chain combines TRBV6-4 with TRBJ2-1, with a possible D match to TRBD1 (7 bases). V lost 4 bases to trimming and J lost 1 base, with 11 bases between them. Germline assignment: CDR1 MRHNA and CDR2 SNTAGT. The CDR3 sequence is 15 residues long.

V gene TRBV5-1 combines with J gene TRBJ1-4, with D tentatively TRBD1 (5 bases). CDR3 size: 15 residues. The V and J ends lost 6 bases and 4 bases respectively, with 16 bases between them. Germline CDR1 SGHRS, CDR2 YFSETQ. The CDR3 region is CASNPGVGSNEKLFF. CDR3 nucleotide sequence: TGCGCCAGCAACCCGGGGGTAGGGAGTAATGAAAAACTGTTTTTT. The full variable domain, its missing parts supplied by reference TRBV5-1 and TRBJ1-4, is KAGVTQTPRYLIKTRGQQVTLSCSPISGHRSVSWYQQTPGQGLQFLFEYFSETQRNKGNFPGRFSGRQFSNSRSEMNVSTLELGDSALYLCASNPGVGSNEKLFFGSGTQLSVL.

The V and J genes are TRBV7-2 and TRBJ1-5, with unresolved D. The CDR3 runs 12 residues. Germline V gene sequence: CDR1 SGHTA, CDR2 FQGNSA. Trimming pared 4 bases from V and 4 bases from J, leaving 5 bases between. CDR3 amino acids: CASSSPNQPQHF. CDR3 sequence (DNA): TGTGCCAGCAGCTCTCCAAATCAGCCCCAGCATTTT.

The chain joins TRBV4-3 to TRBJ1-5, with D unclear. This CDR3 region has 14 residues. V was cut by 0 bases and J by 6 bases, with 9 bases left in between. CDR1 is LGHNA, CDR2 YSLEER, per germline. CDR3 region: CASSQEEGIQPQHF. CDR3 DNA: TGCGCCAGCAGCCAAGAGGAGGGTATTCAGCCCCAGCATTTT.

The J gene is TRBJ1-4, the V gene TRBV9; 7 bases fit TRBD1. V dropped 0 bases and J dropped 5; count of bases not matched to a gene: 4. The CDR3 is 15 residues long. Germline CDR1 and CDR2: SGDLS and YYNGEE. CDR3 protein: CASSVGTGSNEKLFF. CDR3 DNA sequence: TGTGCCAGCAGCGTAGGGACAGGCTCCAATGAAAAACTGTTTTTT. Drawing the rest from reference TRBV9 and TRBJ1-4, the complete variable domain is DSGVTQTPKHLITATGQRVTLRCSPRSGDLSVYWYQQSLDQGLQFLIQYYNGEERAKGNILERFSAQQFPDLHSELNLSSLELGDSALYFCASSVGTGSNEKLFFGSGTQLSVL.

This clone occurred a few times. The V call is TRBV5-1, the J call TRBJ2-7; D is perhaps TRBD1 or TRBD2 (5 bases each). The germline V gene has CDR1 SGHRS and CDR2 YFSETQ. V lost 0 bases and J 6 bases, leaving 10 bases between the germline ends. This CDR3 is built from 13 residues. CDR3 DNA sequence: TGCGCCAGCAGCTTGGAGAGGGGTCGCGAGCAGTACGTC. This sequence encodes CASSLERGREQYV.

V usage is TRBV18 and J usage is TRBJ2-5, with 7 bases lining up with TRBD1. V gave up 0 bases and J gave up 5 bases; unmatched junction bases: 3. This CDR3 region has 14 residues. Germline V CDR1 and CDR2: KGHSH, LQKENI. The CDR3 spells CASSPPTGQETQYF. CDR3 nucleotides: TGTGCCAGCTCACCACCGACAGGGCAGGAGACCCAGTACTTC.

V is TRBV5-6 and J is TRBJ1-2; no definite D call. Germline CDR1 reads SGHDT; CDR2 reads YYEEEE. The CDR3 is 12 residues long. The germline V and J ends were trimmed by 3 bases and 4 bases, with 7 bases remaining between them. The CDR3 DNA reads TGTGCCAGCAGCTCGGGGATCTATGGCTACACCTTC. Amino acid sequence: CASSSGIYGYTF. The full variable domain, completed using reference TRBV5-6 and TRBJ1-2, is DAGVTQSPTHLIKTRGQQVTLRCSPKSGHDTVSWYQQALGQGPQFIFQYYEEEERQRGNFPDRFSGHQFPNYSSELNVNALLLGDSALYLCASSSGIYGYTFGSGTRLTVV.

This chain links TRBV19 with TRBJ2-2; possibly TRBD1 for D (6 bases). The ends were cut back, 7 bases at V and 0 bases at J, with 12 bases in the middle. Per germline, CDR1 LNHDA and CDR2 SQIVND (reference sequence). The CDR3 is 15 residues long. The chain's CDR3 is CASTTDRPNTGELFF. The CDR3 DNA reads as TGTGCCAGTACTACAGACAGGCCGAACACCGGGGAGCTGTTTTTT.